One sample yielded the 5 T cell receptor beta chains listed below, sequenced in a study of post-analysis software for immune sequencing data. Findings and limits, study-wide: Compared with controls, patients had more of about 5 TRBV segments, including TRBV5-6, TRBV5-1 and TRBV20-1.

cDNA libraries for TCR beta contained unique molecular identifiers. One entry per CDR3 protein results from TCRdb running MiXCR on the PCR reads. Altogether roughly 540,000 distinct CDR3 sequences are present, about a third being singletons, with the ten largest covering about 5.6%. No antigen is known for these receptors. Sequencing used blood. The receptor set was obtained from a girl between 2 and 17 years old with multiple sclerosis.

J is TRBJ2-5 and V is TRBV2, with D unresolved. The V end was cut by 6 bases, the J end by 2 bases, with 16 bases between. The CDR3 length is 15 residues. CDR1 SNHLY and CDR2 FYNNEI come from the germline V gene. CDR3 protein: CASRGPKLPQETQYF. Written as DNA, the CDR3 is TGTGCCAGCAGAGGGCCCAAACTGCCACAAGAGACCCAGTACTTC.

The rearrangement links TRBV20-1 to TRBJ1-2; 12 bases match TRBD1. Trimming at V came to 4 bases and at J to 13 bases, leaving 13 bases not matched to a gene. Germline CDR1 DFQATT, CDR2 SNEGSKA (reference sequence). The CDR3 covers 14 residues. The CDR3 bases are TGCAGTGCTACCCCCCTCCGGGACAGGGGGCATCCCACCTTC. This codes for CSATPLRDRGHPTF.

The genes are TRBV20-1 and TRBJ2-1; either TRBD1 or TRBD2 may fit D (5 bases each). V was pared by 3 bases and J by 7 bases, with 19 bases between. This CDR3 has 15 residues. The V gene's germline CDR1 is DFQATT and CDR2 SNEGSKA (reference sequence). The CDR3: CSARGPSSVDNEQFF. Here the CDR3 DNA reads TGCAGTGCTAGGGGGCCTAGCTCGGTGGATAATGAGCAGTTCTTC.

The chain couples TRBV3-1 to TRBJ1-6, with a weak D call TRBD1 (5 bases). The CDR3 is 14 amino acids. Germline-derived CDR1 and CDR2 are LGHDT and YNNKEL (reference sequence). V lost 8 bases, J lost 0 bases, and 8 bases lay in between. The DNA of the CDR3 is TGTGCCAGCTCAGGGAGCTCCTATAATTCACCCCTCCACTTT. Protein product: CASSGSSYNSPLHF.

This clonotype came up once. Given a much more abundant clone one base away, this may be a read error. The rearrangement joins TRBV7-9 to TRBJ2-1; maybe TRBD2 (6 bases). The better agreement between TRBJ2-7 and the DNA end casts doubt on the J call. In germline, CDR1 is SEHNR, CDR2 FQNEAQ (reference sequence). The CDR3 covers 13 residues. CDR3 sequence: CASRTGSYNEQYF. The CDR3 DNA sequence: TGTGCCAGCAGAACCGGGAGCTACAATGAGCAGTACTTC.